This T cell receptor beta chain was sequenced for a study of shared clonotypes between healthy human individuals. The V gene's germline CDR1 is SQVTM and CDR2 ANQGSEA. The J segment lost 5 bases and the V segment lost 5 bases, leaving 5 bases of the junction unmatched. The CDR3 has 12 amino acids. Assay: immunoSEQ multiplex PCR; the TCRdb copy retains only in-frame clones and omits some. Among more than 2 million clones listed, around 95% were seen once. The sample comprised naive CD4+ T cells sorted from blood. Subset of the sample: CD45RA+ positively selected. The receptor comes from a man aged 18 to 29 in good health. The rearrangement links TRBV29-1 to TRBJ2-5; 7 bases are a match to TRBD2. The CDR3 region is CSVTDGGETQYF. In DNA form, the CDR3 reads TGCAGCGTTACGGACGGGGGGGAGACCCAGTACTTC.